These 19 T cell receptor beta chains share one sample of origin, sequenced in a study of regulatory T cells in long-lasting Graves disease. Time point specified: persistent/refractory GD, antithyroid drugs over 5 years with positive TRAb. Preparation of the TCR library used RNA extracted from PBMCs. Relying on iRepertoire HTBI primers and Arm-PCR of CDR3 regions, the team built TCR beta libraries. TCRdb processed the multiplex PCR reads anew with MiXCR; each CDR3 protein has one entry. The data contain more than 350,000 distinct CDR3 sequences, around a fifth of them seen just once; the ten biggest clones take up about 13%. The specimen comprised peripheral blood mononuclear cells (PBMCs), sampled when the disease was refractory, from a patient treated with antithyroid drugs. The origin of the receptors is a female donor with Graves disease.

The chain recombines TRBV5-8 with TRBJ2-2, with D hard to call. Germline CDR1 reads SGHTS; CDR2 reads YDEGEE. The CDR3 spans 16 residues. V was clipped by 2 bases and J by 3 bases, with 14 bases between them. DNA for the CDR3: TGTGCCAGCAGCTTTTATGTCCACAGTTACACCGGGGAGCTGTTTTTT. Encoded protein: CASSFYVHSYTGELFF.

The sample holds many counts of this clonotype. This chain uses TRBV28 with TRBJ2-7; no clear D. CDR3 size: 16 residues. The germline gives CDR1 MDHEN, CDR2 SYDVKM. The V end was cut by 3 bases, the J end by 2 bases, with 17 bases between. The CDR3 here is CASSFLISQVAYEQYF. The CDR3 DNA sequence: TGTGCCAGCAGTTTCCTAATATCCCAGGTGGCCTACGAGCAGTACTTC.

This clonotype has at least ten counts. This rearrangement joins TRBV28 to TRBJ2-5; either TRBD1 or TRBD2 may fit D (7 bases each). The DNA end lines up better with TRBJ2-7; the J call may be wrong. CDR3 size: 13 residues. Germline V gene data show CDR1 as MDHEN and CDR2 as SYDVKM. Here the CDR3 DNA reads TGTGCCAGCAAACGACAGGGAGGGTACGAGCAGTACTTC. It encodes CASKRQGGYEQYF.

To note about this clonotype: This clone may be a read error of a much larger clone one base away. The chain is built from TRBV2 and TRBJ1-2; tentatively, D is TRBD1 (5 bases). The CDR3 runs to 12 residues. The V gene's germline CDR1 is SNHLY and CDR2 FYNNEI. V lost 7 bases, J lost 7 bases, and 13 bases lay in between. CDR3 amino acids: CASIPRVSGYTF. In DNA, the CDR3 is TGTGCCAGCATCCCCAGGGTGTCTGGCTACACCTTC.

This clonotype was detected ten times or more. This chain connects TRBV28 to TRBJ1-6; TRBD1 agrees at 9 bases. The length of the CDR3 is 14 residues. V shed 8 bases, J shed 7 bases, and the junction held 6 bases outside the gene matches. CDR1 is MDHEN, CDR2 SYDVKM, per germline. DNA for the CDR3: TGTGCCAGCCGGGGGGGGACAGGGAATTCACCCCTCCACTTT. This codes for CASRGGTGNSPLHF.

The chain recombines TRBV20-1 with TRBJ2-5; D may correspond to TRBD1 or TRBD2 (5 bases each). The germline CDR1 and CDR2 sequences are DFQATT and SNEGSKA (reference sequence). CDR3 length: 14 residues. Between the trimmed V and J ends, which lost 6 bases and 2 bases, there was a span of 16 bases. CDR3 residues: CSAPTRGGQETQYF. CDR3 coding DNA: TGCAGTGCCCCAACTAGGGGTGGTCAAGAGACCCAGTACTTC.

This clonotype was picked up many times. The rearrangement links TRBV28 to TRBJ2-7; TRBD1 aligns across 10 bases. V lost 6 bases, J lost 5 bases, and 13 bases stayed unmatched. Germline lookup yields CDR1 MDHEN and CDR2 SYDVKM. The CDR3 sequence is 16 residues long. The CDR3 reads CASRSGTGDLYDEQYF. The CDR3 DNA sequence: TGTGCCAGCAGGTCCGGGACAGGGGATTTGTATGACGAGCAGTACTTC.

Of note for this clonotype: A much larger clone is a single base away; this may be a read error. The chain has TRBV12-3 or TRBV12-4 and TRBJ1-6, with D unclear. CDR3 length: 14 amino acids. CDR3: CASSLTQNNSPLRF. The CDR3 region has the DNA TGTGCCAGCAGTTTAACACAGAATAATTCACCCCTCCGCTTT.

The rearrangement uses TRBV13 and TRBJ2-1, with 10 bases fitting TRBD2. Germline V gene data show CDR1 as PRHDT and CDR2 as FYEKMQ (reference sequence). Trimming removed 5 bases from V and 8 bases from J; junction bases left unmatched: 6. The CDR3 contains 14 residues. The CDR3 protein is CASSRASGSYEQFF. The CDR3 coding sequence is TGTGCCAGCAGCCGGGCTAGCGGGAGCTATGAGCAGTTCTTC.

The chain uses TRBV11-2 and TRBJ2-7, with D perhaps being TRBD1 or TRBD2 (5 bases each). CDR1 and CDR2 (germline): SGHAT, FQNNGV. The CDR3 has 16 amino acids. Trimming took off 3 bases at V and 0 bases at J, with 15 bases between the two ends. In DNA, the CDR3 is TGTGCCAGCAGCTTTGGTTGGGACCAAAGCTCCTACGAGCAGTACTTC. Amino acid sequence: CASSFGWDQSSYEQYF.

In this sample, this clonotype turned up once. A much bigger clone sits one base away, suggesting this may be a read error. The chain combines TRBV11-2 with TRBJ2-2; 10 bases are shared with TRBD2. CDR3 length equals 20 residues. The germline gives CDR1 SGHAT, CDR2 FQNNGV. CDR3 amino acids: CASSLDPVSGRPSYTEELFF. The CDR3 DNA reads TGTGCCAGCAGCTTAGATCCTGTTAGCGGGAGGCCCAGTTACACCGAGGAGCTGTTTTTT.

Comment on this clonotype: Given a much more abundant clone one base away, this may be a read error. The chain combines TRBV27 with TRBJ2-2, with D hard to call. Germline V gives CDR1 MNHEY, CDR2 SMNVEV (reference sequence). This CDR3 has 13 amino acids. The CDR3 loop reads CVSSRPNTGELFF. CDR3 DNA sequence: TGTGTCAGCAGTAGGCCTAACACCGGGGAGCTGTTTTTT.

This clonotype was seen only a few times. CDR3 bases: TGTGCCAGCAGTTTAGACAGTTCCACAGATACGCAGTATTTT. This sequence encodes CASSLDSSTDTQYF. The J gene is TRBJ2-3, the V gene TRBV12-3 or TRBV12-4; no reliable D call. Trimming took off 1 base at V and 2 bases at J, with 7 bases between the two ends. CDR3 length: 14 amino acids.

The gene calls are TRBV14 and TRBJ2-5, with D perhaps assigned TRBD1 or TRBD2 (5 bases each). Germline V gene data show CDR1 as SGHDN and CDR2 as FVKESK. Trimming took off 1 base at V and 1 base at J, with 13 bases between the two ends. The CDR3 runs 16 residues. The chain's CDR3 is CASSQVPPGTQETQYF. CDR3 in DNA: TGTGCCAGCAGCCAAGTGCCGCCAGGGACCCAAGAGACCCAGTACTTC.

The table lists this clonotype with a few counts. The V and J genes are TRBV5-1 and TRBJ2-7, with a weak D call TRBD1 (5 bases). This CDR3 spans 14 amino acids. Per the germline V gene, CDR1 is SGHRS and CDR2 is YFSETQ. V dropped 3 bases and J dropped 1 base, with 11 bases sitting between them. This chain's CDR3 is CASSWVTDSYEQYF. DNA for the CDR3: TGCGCCAGCAGCTGGGTGACAGATTCCTACGAGCAGTACTTC.

The chain uses TRBV28 and TRBJ2-7; D not certain. The CDR3 contains 12 residues. V was shortened by 3 bases and J by 2 bases, with 5 bases between the two germline ends. Germline V gene lookup returns CDR1 MDHEN and CDR2 SYDVKM. DNA for the CDR3: TGTGCCAGCAGTTTTTTCACCTACGAGCAGTACTTC. Its protein is CASSFFTYEQYF. Combining the CDR3 with reference TRBV28 and TRBJ2-7 gives the whole variable domain DVKVTQSSRYLVKRTGEKVFLECVQDMDHENMFWYRQDPGLGLRLIYFSYDVKMKEKGDIPEGYSVSREKKERFSLILESASTNQTSMYLCASSFFTYEQYFGPGTRLTVT.

Details on this clonotype: Since the CDR3 does not end with the conserved phenylalanine or tryptophan, this likely comes from a read error. This rearrangement joins TRBV9 to TRBJ2-7; a possible D gene is TRBD2 (6 bases). Trimming took off 1 base at V and 2 bases at J, with 7 bases between the two ends. The CDR3 length is 13 residues. Germline V gives CDR1 SGDLS, CDR2 YYNGEE. CDR3: CASSVRGTYEQYL. The CDR3 bases are TGTGCCAGCAGCGTACGGGGGACCTACGAGCAGTACCTC.

The sample holds a few counts of this clonotype. This chain uses TRBV18 with TRBJ2-5; D gene ambiguous. The CDR3 has 14 amino acids. Trimming shortened V by 0 bases and J by 2 bases, and 7 bases separated the two germline ends. CDR1 is KGHSH, CDR2 LQKENI, per germline. The CDR3 DNA sequence: TGTGCCAGCTCACCACCCAGTCAGCAAGAGACCCAGTACTTC. It codes for CASSPPSQQETQYF.

This clonotype was seen ten or more times. This chain connects TRBV20-1 to TRBJ1-5; D unresolved. Germline CDR1 and CDR2: DFQATT and SNEGSKA (reference sequence). This CDR3 spans 13 amino acids. Trimming stripped 3 bases from V and 3 bases from J, with 9 bases between. CDR3 nucleotide sequence: TGCAGTGCTAGGCCCCAGTCCAATCAGCCCCAGCATTTT. As protein: CSARPQSNQPQHF.